Listed below are T cell receptor beta chains from one sample, sequenced in a study of control samples from healthy donors and cancer patients. Only in-frame clones appear in the TCRdb table, and some are missing; sequencing was by immunoSEQ multiplex PCR. This table has 90,000 to 120,000 clones, 82% appearing once. The sequencing sample was made of blood. The receptors derive from a man younger than 30 in good health. The CDR3 runs from the conserved cysteine through the conserved F or W. Fields, in order: V gene, clone size, D gene, J gene, CDR3 DNA, CDR3 protein. A D gene is named only where the DNA matches it firmly. Rows may omit the clone size; those that give it use once, few, many or a size class.

>TRBV3-1/TRBV3-2|.|TRBD1|TRBJ2-7
TGTGCCAGCAGCCTAGGGACAGGAGCTATCTCCTACGAGCAGTACTTC
CASSLGTGAISYEQYF
>TRBV27|once|.|TRBJ2-7
TGTGCCAGCAGTTATAAGGTAACAGACTACGAGCAGTACTTC
CASSYKVTDYEQYF
>TRBV11-2|.|.|TRBJ1-3
TGTGCCAGCAGGTCGCCATCTCTCGCTGGAAACACCATATATTTT
CASRSPSLAGNTIYF
>TRBV6-6|.|.|TRBJ1-4
TGTGCCAGCAGTTACCTCGACAGTCCTCCTAATGAAAAACTGTTTTTT
CASSYLDSPPNEKLFF
>TRBV27|.|.|TRBJ1-5
TGTGCCAGCAGTTCTAGGAACCCGGGCGGTCCCCAGCATTTT
CASSSRNPGGPQHF
>TRBV19|.|.|TRBJ2-3
TGTGCCAGTAGTTCTCTATGGACAGAGATCACAGATACGCAGTATTTT
CASSSLWTEITDTQYF
>TRBV14|.|.|TRBJ1-1
TGTGCCAGCAGCCCTCCGCGTTGGGGGGCCAGCGCTGAAGCTTTCTTT
CASSPPRWGASAEAFF
>TRBV12-5|.|TRBD1|TRBJ2-2
TGTGCTAGTGGTTTGGCGTTAATTACAGGGGGCTCCGGGGAGCTGTTTTTT
CASGLALITGGSGELFF
>TRBV6-5|.|.|TRBJ2-3
TGTGCCAGCAGTTACGCGATGGCAGATACGCAGTATTTT
CASSYAMADTQYF
>TRBV10-3|.|.|TRBJ1-1
TGTGCCATCAGTGAGTCATTACAGGGGAACACTGAAGCTTTCTTT
CAISESLQGNTEAFF
>TRBV9|.|TRBD2|TRBJ2-3
TGTGCCAGCAGACCGGGACTAGCGGGGGTGGATACGCAGTATTTT
CASRPGLAGVDTQYF
>TRBV7-8|.|TRBD1|TRBJ2-1
TGTGCCAGCAGCCCATCAGGGGGTCAGACCTCCTCCTACAATGAGCAGTTCTTC
CASSPSGGQTSSYNEQFF
>TRBV29-1|.|.|TRBJ1-1
TGCAGCGTTGTCCCTAGGGGGTCGACTGAAGCTTTCTTT
CSVVPRGSTEAFF
>TRBV29-1|.|.|TRBJ1-1
TGCAGCGTCCAGGGTACGAACACTGAAGCTTTCTTT
CSVQGTNTEAFF
>TRBV7-2|.|.|TRBJ1-2
TGTGCCAGCAGCTTAGGGCAACCATATGGCTACACCTTC
CASSLGQPYGYTF
>TRBV5-6|.|.|TRBJ2-5
TGTGCCAGCAGCTTGGGGACATTGAAGGCCCAGTACTTC
CASSLGTLKAQYF
>TRBV29-1|.|.|TRBJ2-5
TGCAGCGTCGGAAGGGCTAGCGCAGAGACCCAGTACTTC
CSVGRASAETQYF
>TRBV11-2|.|TRBD2|TRBJ2-7
TGTGCCAGCAGCTTAGAGTTTCTACTAGCGGGGGCGGTATACTCCTACGAGCAGTACTTC
CASSLEFLLAGAVYSYEQYF
>TRBV30|once|.|TRBJ1-1
TGTGCCTGGAGTAAACAGGAAAACACTGAAGCTTTCTTT
CAWSKQENTEAFF
>TRBV5-1|.|.|TRBJ1-6
TGCGCCAGCAGCTTGGGGCAGCTAAATTCACCCCTCCACTTT
CASSLGQLNSPLHF
>TRBV3-1/TRBV3-2|few|TRBD2|TRBJ2-5
TGTGCCAGCAGCCACGGGCCCCAGCGGGGGGGAGAGACCCAGTACTTC
CASSHGPQRGGETQYF
>TRBV3-1/TRBV3-2|.|TRBD2|TRBJ2-3
TGTGCCAGCAGCCAAGGGTTTAGCGGGGGGGCAGTGGGAACGCAGTATTTT
CASSQGFSGGAVGTQYF
>TRBV20-1|.|.|TRBJ1-2
TGCAGTGCTGGCAACTATGGCTACACCTTC
CSAGNYGYTF
>TRBV7-8|.|.|TRBJ1-4
TGTGCCAGCAGCTTAGCGGGGACCACTAATGAAAAACTGTTTTTT
CASSLAGTTNEKLFF
>TRBV2|.|.|TRBJ1-2
TGTGCCAGCAGAGGGTGGGGTGGTTATGGCTACACCTTC
CASRGWGGYGYTF
>TRBV10-3|.|.|TRBJ1-1
TGTGCCACCATGGGCGGGACGAACACTGAAGCTTTCTTT
CATMGGTNTEAFF
>TRBV7-8|.|.|TRBJ1-2
TGTGCCAGCAGCTTACCCCTCGGGGGCGCGATGGGTGGCTACACCTTC
CASSLPLGGAMGGYTF
>TRBV28|.|.|TRBJ1-2
TGTGCCAGCAGTTTCAACACCTTTGTCTATGGCTACACCTTC
CASSFNTFVYGYTF
>TRBV7-2|.|.|TRBJ2-7
TGTGCCAGCAGCTTACCGGGCTTGAACGAGCAGTACTTC
CASSLPGLNEQYF
>TRBV24-1|.|.|TRBJ1-1
TGTGCCACCAGTGACAGAGGAAGAACTGAAGCTTTCTTT
CATSDRGRTEAFF
>TRBV18|.|TRBD2|TRBJ2-2
TGTGCCAGCTCACCGACTAGCGAATTCACCGGGGAGCTGTTTTTT
CASSPTSEFTGELFF
>TRBV7-8|.|.|TRBJ1-3
TGTGCCAGCAGCTTAGAGGGGGGACTTGGAAACACCATATATTTT
CASSLEGGLGNTIYF
>TRBV5-8|.|TRBD1|TRBJ1-2
TGTGCCAGCAGCTTGTTTCAGGGGGACCCCCGACGGGGCTACACCTTC
CASSLFQGDPRRGYTF
>TRBV7-6|.|TRBD1|TRBJ1-1
TGTGCCAGCAGCACTAGGGACAGGGGTTATACTGAAGCTTTCTTT
CASSTRDRGYTEAFF
>TRBV4-3|.|.|TRBJ2-7
TGCGCCAGCAGCCAGACTGCCGGCTCCTACGAGCAGTACTTC
CASSQTAGSYEQYF
>TRBV29-1|.|TRBD1|TRBJ1-2
TGCAGCGTTCGTTGGTGGACAGGATCTAACTATGGCTACACCTTC
CSVRWWTGSNYGYTF
>TRBV6-5|.|.|TRBJ1-2
TGTGCCAGCAGTTACGATGGGGTCAGTGGAGACTACACCTTC
CASSYDGVSGDYTF
>TRBV6-1|.|TRBD1|TRBJ2-5
TGTGCCAGCAGTGATGGCCCAGGGGGCGGGCAAGAGACCCAGTACTTC
CASSDGPGGGQETQYF
>TRBV7-9|.|TRBD1|TRBJ1-1
TGTGCCAGCAGCTTATTATGGGGGACAGTGAACACTGAAGCTTTCTTT
CASSLLWGTVNTEAFF